This TCR beta chain was documented in a study of blood T cells in healthy people across ages. V lost 4 bases to trimming and J lost 7 bases, with 5 bases between them. Germline loops: CDR1 MDHEN, CDR2 SYDVKM. This CDR3 has 11 amino acids. This clonotype was seen ten or more times. Together with a sample-barcoded 5' primer, a J-beta primer mix was included in a second PCR lasting about 6 to 11 cycles. In TCRdb, the 5' RACE reads were re-called with MiXCR into one record per CDR3 protein. The top ten clones hold more than 25% of a sample with some 780,000 distinct CDR3 sequences, 56% of them seen once. Sequencing was done on a sample of blood. This receptor was identified in a man aged 35 to 55 in good health. This rearrangement joins TRBV28 to TRBJ1-5; D unresolved. CDR3 protein: CASSSGQPQHF. The CDR3 nucleotides read TGTGCCAGCAGTTCGGGGCAGCCCCAGCATTTT.